A single sample gave rise to the 22 T cell receptor beta chains below, sequenced in a study of OX40 agonist ivuxolimab in advanced cancers. Some clones are missing from TCRdb's copy, which holds only in-frame ones; the method was immunoSEQ multiplex PCR. The sample lists about 76,000 clones; roughly 85% were seen once. Sequencing was performed on CD4+ or CD8+ T cells sorted from blood, taken in a trial of the OX40 agonist ivuxolimab. These TCRs come from an adult with an advanced solid tumor such as melanoma, head and neck, liver or kidney cancer.

The chain is built from TRBV7-9 and TRBJ1-1; 7 bases fit TRBD1. The length of the CDR3 is 17 residues. Germline-derived CDR1 and CDR2 are SEHNR and FQNEAQ (reference sequence). J was trimmed by 1 base and V by 3 bases; bases with no gene match: 11. The CDR3 region is CASSFLPQDRPNTEAFF. In nucleotides, the CDR3 is TGTGCCAGCAGCTTCTTACCCCAGGACAGGCCGAACACTGAAGCTTTCTTT.

This clone appeared a single time. CDR3 in DNA: TGTGCCATCAAAGGACAGGGCGCTGAAGCTTTCTTT. This translates into CAIKGQGAEAFF. The chain combines TRBV10-3 with TRBJ1-1; TRBD1 aligns across 8 bases. This CDR3 spans 12 amino acids. The junction had 4 bases not matched to a gene; V was cut back by 7 bases and J by 6 bases. Per the germline V gene, CDR1 is ENHRY and CDR2 is SYGVKD.

Only one count was recorded for this clone. The rearrangement links TRBV28 to TRBJ2-7; no clear D. V dropped 8 bases and J dropped 4 bases, with 12 bases sitting between them. In germline, CDR1 is MDHEN, CDR2 SYDVKM. The CDR3 has 12 amino acids. DNA for the CDR3: TGTGCCAGCGGATTTGGGCGATACGAGCAGTACTTC. It translates to CASGFGRYEQYF.

This clone was detected once. The rearrangement joins TRBV19 to TRBJ2-3; 9 bases are a match to TRBD2. J was trimmed by 2 bases and V by 0 bases; bases with no gene match: 6. The CDR3 consists of 17 residues. Germline V gene sequence: CDR1 LNHDA, CDR2 SQIVND (reference sequence). The CDR3 sequence is CASSIDRQRGVTDTQYF. CDR3 bases: TGTGCCAGTAGTATAGATCGCCAGCGGGGGGTCACAGATACGCAGTATTTT.

The V gene is TRBV7-2, the J gene TRBJ2-2; no clear D gene. V lost 2 bases and J lost 4, with 11 bases in between. This CDR3 is built from 15 residues. Germline values: CDR1 SGHTA, CDR2 FQGNSA. DNA of the CDR3: TGTGCCAGCAGCTTATCAGCGATGAGCACCGGGGAGCTGTTTTTT. It encodes CASSLSAMSTGELFF.

The V call is TRBV5-1, the J call TRBJ1-5; TRBD1 aligns across 8 bases. Germline V CDR1 and CDR2: SGHRS, YFSETQ. The CDR3 is 18 amino acids. Trimming removed 3 bases from V and 4 bases from J; junction bases left unmatched: 15. The CDR3 loop reads CASSYTYGGQETNQPQHF. The CDR3 DNA follows: TGCGCCAGCAGCTATACATATGGGGGACAGGAGACAAATCAGCCCCAGCATTTT.

The chain carries TRBV10-2 and TRBJ2-5; 10 nucleotides align to TRBD2. CDR3 length: 16 amino acids. V was clipped by 3 bases and J by 5 bases; unmatched bases: 9. Per germline, CDR1 WSHSY and CDR2 SAAADI. CDR3 in amino acids: CASSDKSGGAYETQYF. DNA of the CDR3: TGCGCCAGCAGTGATAAAAGCGGGGGGGCGTATGAGACCCAGTACTTC.

The J gene is TRBJ2-1, the V gene TRBV7-3, with D unclear. Per germline, CDR1 SGHTA and CDR2 FQGTGA. V was shortened by 5 bases and J by 0 bases, with 20 bases between the two germline ends. The CDR3 length is 18 residues. For the CDR3, the DNA is TGTGCCAGCAGCCCCCGTTTTAGCCTTACTGGCTCCTACAATGAGCAGTTCTTC. It encodes CASSPRFSLTGSYNEQFF.

This chain uses TRBV7-2 with TRBJ1-4; no firm D call. The length of the CDR3 is 15 residues. Trimming left V 6 bases short and J 5 bases short, with 16 bases between. The germline CDR1 and CDR2 sequences are SGHTA and FQGNSA. CDR3 residues: CASSLRTPSNEKLFF. The DNA for the CDR3 is TGTGCCAGCAGTCTACGGACTCCTTCCAATGAAAAACTGTTTTTT.

This rearrangement joins TRBV19 to TRBJ1-2; TRBD1 agrees at 7 bases. CDR3 length: 14 amino acids. J was trimmed by 5 bases and V by 3 bases; bases with no gene match: 6. Per germline, CDR1 LNHDA and CDR2 SQIVND (reference sequence). The CDR3 DNA is TGTGCCAGTAGTATGGCGACAGGGACATATGGCTACACCTTC. Its protein is CASSMATGTYGYTF.

This chain joins TRBV7-2 and TRBJ2-4; either TRBD1 or TRBD2 may fit D (6 bases each). The V gene lost 0 bases and the J gene lost 6 bases, with 24 bases spanning the gap. In germline, CDR1 is SGHTA, CDR2 FQGNSA. This CDR3 comprises 19 residues. This CDR3 reads CASSLAKGVAEASGNIQYF. In DNA, the CDR3 is TGTGCCAGCAGCTTAGCAAAGGGGGTAGCGGAGGCCTCGGGAAACATTCAGTACTTC.

This clone has a single count. This sequence joins TRBV27 and TRBJ2-5; the D gene is possibly TRBD1 (5 bases). In germline, CDR1 is MNHEY, CDR2 SMNVEV (reference sequence). This CDR3 comprises 13 residues. Trimming stripped 1 base from V and 5 bases from J, with 8 bases between. The CDR3 sequence is CASSLWGLETQYF. The CDR3 DNA is TGTGCCAGCAGTTTATGGGGCTTGGAGACCCAGTACTTC.

V usage is TRBV10-3 and J usage is TRBJ2-7; D remains unclear. Germline V CDR1 and CDR2: ENHRY, SYGVKD. The length of the CDR3 is 11 residues. V dropped 4 bases and J dropped 7 bases, with 8 bases sitting between them. This chain's CDR3 is CAISADNEQYF. The CDR3 DNA follows: TGTGCCATCAGTGCGGATAATGAGCAGTACTTC.

The CDR3 region has the DNA TGTGCCAGCAGCTTGGACTTAGGGACAGTGGCCACTGAAGCTTTCTTT. Amino acids: CASSLDLGTVATEAFF. The chain uses TRBV5-4 and TRBJ1-1; TRBD1 matches at 7 bases. The junction had 9 bases not matched to a gene; V was cut back by 0 bases and J by 4 bases. The CDR3 runs 16 residues. Germline V CDR1 and CDR2: SGHNT, YYREEE (reference sequence).

The sample holds a few counts of this clone. The V gene is TRBV19, the J gene TRBJ1-5; D is perhaps TRBD1 (6 bases). CDR1 LNHDA and CDR2 SQIVND come from the germline V gene (reference sequence). V shed 2 bases and J shed 0 bases, with 14 bases lying between them. The length of the CDR3 is 17 residues. Here the CDR3 reads CASSIIGTQYSNQPQHF. DNA of the CDR3: TGTGCCAGTAGTATAATCGGGACACAATATAGCAATCAGCCCCAGCATTTT.

The chain has TRBV5-1 and TRBJ2-6; 9 positions match TRBD2. With 1 base clipped from V and 0 bases from J, the junction kept 2 bases outside the gene matches. The CDR3 is made up of 17 amino acids. Germline assignment: CDR1 SGHRS and CDR2 YFSETQ. The CDR3 here is CASSLSGRSSGANVLTF. CDR3 nucleotide sequence: TGCGCCAGCAGCTTGAGCGGGAGGAGCTCTGGGGCCAACGTCCTGACTTTC.

As DNA, the CDR3 is TGCGCCAGCAGCTTGGGTCGTTTGCAGGTGAACACCGGGGAGCTGTTTTTT. It is translated as CASSLGRLQVNTGELFF. This chain links TRBV5-1 with TRBJ2-2; the D is unclear. Trimming stripped 0 bases from V and 1 base from J, with 13 bases between. Germline CDR1 and CDR2: SGHRS and YFSETQ. This CDR3 comprises 17 residues. Full variable domain (rest looked up from reference TRBV5-1 and TRBJ2-2): KAGVTQTPRYLIKTRGQQVTLSCSPISGHRSVSWYQQTPGQGLQFLFEYFSETQRNKGNFPGRFSGRQFSNSRSEMNVSTLELGDSALYLCASSLGRLQVNTGELFFGEGSRLTVL.

The rearrangement links TRBV9 to TRBJ2-1, with D possibly matching TRBD1 (7 bases). Trimming removed 5 bases at V and 9 bases at J, with 21 bases between. The germline CDR1 and CDR2 sequences are SGDLS and YYNGEE. This CDR3 has 15 residues. The DNA of the CDR3 is TGTGCCAGCAGGAAGGGGGCTAGCGCGTTGGGTGAGCAGTTCTTC. Protein sequence: CASRKGASALGEQFF.

This chain uses TRBV4-1 with TRBJ1-4; D is uncertain. CDR1 is MGHRA, CDR2 YSYEKL, per germline. Trimming removed 4 bases from V and 1 base from J, with 10 bases in between. CDR3 length equals 15 residues. The CDR3 spells CASSPRVGTNEKLFF. The CDR3 DNA follows: TGCGCCAGCAGCCCCCGGGTCGGAACTAATGAAAAACTGTTTTTT.

The chain uses TRBV2 and TRBJ2-5; the D gene could be TRBD1 or TRBD2 (6 bases each). Germline CDR1 is SNHLY and CDR2 is FYNNEI. This CDR3 is built from 15 residues. The V end was cut by 8 bases, the J end by 3 bases, with 19 bases between. DNA for the CDR3: TGTGCCAGCCGGGGGTCAGGGGCTATGGAAGAGACCCAGTACTTC. The encoded protein is CASRGSGAMEETQYF. Full variable domain (missing parts from reference TRBV2 and TRBJ2-5): EPEVTQTPSHQVTQMGQEVILRCVPISNHLYFYWYRQILGQKVEFLVSFYNNEISEKSEIFDDQFSVERPDGSNFTLKIRSTKLEDSAMYFCASRGSGAMEETQYFGPGTRLLVL.

The chain recombines TRBV6-6 with TRBJ1-3, with a weak D call TRBD1 (6 bases). Germline V gene data show CDR1 as MNHNY and CDR2 as SVGAGI (reference sequence). This CDR3 contains 15 residues. With 7 bases removed from V and 2 bases from J, the gap between germline ends came to 15 bases. The DNA of the CDR3 is TGTGCCAGCACCAACAGGGTCTTCACTGGAAACACCATATATTTT. Translated: CASTNRVFTGNTIYF.

This chain uses TRBV11-1 with TRBJ1-1; a possible D gene is TRBD1 (5 bases). CDR3 size: 14 residues. V was cut by 5 bases and J by 1 base, with 11 bases left in between. Germline assignment: CDR1 SGHAT and CDR2 FQDESV (reference sequence). CDR3 protein: CASSVGDPNTEAFF. CDR3 DNA sequence: TGTGCCAGCAGCGTGGGGGACCCGAACACTGAAGCTTTCTTT. Looking up the rest from reference TRBV11-1 and TRBJ1-1 gives the full variable domain: EAEVAQSPRYKITEKSQAVAFWCDPISGHATLYWYRQILGQGPELLVQFQDESVVDDSQLPKDRFSAERLKGVDSTLKIQPAELGDSAMYLCASSVGDPNTEAFFGQGTRLTVV.